This entry describes one T cell receptor (beta chain). This sample is drawn from a study of shared T cell receptors in the human thymus. Clones were read by immunoSEQ multiplex PCR, and TCRdb kept only the in-frame ones, dropping some. The data show about 730,000 clones, 70% to 90% seen once. Germline loops: CDR1 LNHNV, CDR2 YYDKDF (reference sequence). V was pared by 3 bases and J by 0 bases, with 14 bases between. The CDR3 runs 17 residues. This sample also appeared in a second study, on human thymus T cells. Per that study: The donor group consisted of healthy Finnish infants who were having corrective surgery for congenital heart defects. Resected material from corrective heart surgery provided the thymus tissue analysed. Usage of V and J genes appeared biased in thymic and blood repertoires.

The sequenced sample consisted of thymocytes. The chain combines TRBV15 with TRBJ1-4; D remains unclear. This receptor was obtained from a girl less than two years old with a congenital heart defect. The CDR3 reads CATSSRIPTATNEKLFF. CDR3 nucleotides: TGTGCCACCAGCAGCAGGATTCCCACTGCAACTAATGAAAAACTGTTTTTT. Drawing the rest from reference TRBV15 and TRBJ1-4, the complete variable domain is DAMVIQNPRYQVTQFGKPVTLSCSQTLNHNVMYWYQQKSSQAPKLLFHYYDKDFNNEADTPDNFQSRRPNTSFCFLDIRSPGLGDTAMYLCATSSRIPTATNEKLFFGSGTQLSVL.